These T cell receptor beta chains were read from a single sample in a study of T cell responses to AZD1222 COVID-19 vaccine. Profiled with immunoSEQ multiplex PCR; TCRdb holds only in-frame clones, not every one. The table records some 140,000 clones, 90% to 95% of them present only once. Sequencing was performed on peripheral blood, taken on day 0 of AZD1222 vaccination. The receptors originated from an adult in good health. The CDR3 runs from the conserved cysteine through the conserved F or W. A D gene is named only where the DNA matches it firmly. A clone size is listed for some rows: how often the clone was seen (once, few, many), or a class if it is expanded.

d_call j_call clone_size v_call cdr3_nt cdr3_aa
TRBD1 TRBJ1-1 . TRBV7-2 TGTGCCAGCAGCTTTGCTCGGGGAGACAGGGGGAGTACTGAAGCTTTCTTT CASSFARGDRGSTEAFF
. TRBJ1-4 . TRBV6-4 TGTGCCAGCAGTCGGACCCCGGCAACTAATGAAAAACTGTTTTTT CASSRTPATNEKLFF
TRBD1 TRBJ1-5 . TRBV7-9 TGTGCCAGCAGCTTCGGACAGGCGCCTTTAAATCAGCCCCAGCATTTT CASSFGQAPLNQPQHF
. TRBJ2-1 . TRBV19 TGTGCCAGTAGTTTAGCCTACCCCTACAATGAGCAGTTCTTC CASSLAYPYNEQFF
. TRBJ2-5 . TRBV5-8 TGTGCCAGCAGCTTGTTTTCTCGGACAGCCCAAGAGACCCAGTACTTC CASSLFSRTAQETQYF
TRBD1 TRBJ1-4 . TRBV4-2 TGTGCCAGCAGCCAAGATCCGACAGGGGGAGGGGCCTATAATGAAAAACTGTTTTTT CASSQDPTGGGAYNEKLFF
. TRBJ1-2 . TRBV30 TGTGCCTGGGGAGGCGGCTACACCTTC CAWGGGYTF
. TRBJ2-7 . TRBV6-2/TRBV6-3 TGTGCCAGCAGTCAACAGGAAGCCACGGAGCAGTACTTC CASSQQEATEQYF
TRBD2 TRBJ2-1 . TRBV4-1 TGCGCCAGCAGCTTTTCTAGCGGGGGGGTTGTCAATGAGCAGTTCTTC CASSFSSGGVVNEQFF
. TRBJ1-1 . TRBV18 TGTGCCAGCTCGCTATTCCGGGACACACCTTCCTCCGAAGCTTTCTTT CASSLFRDTPSSEAFF
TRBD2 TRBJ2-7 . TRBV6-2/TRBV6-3 TGTGCCAGCAGTTCTAGCGGAAGCTCCTACGAGCAGTACTTC CASSSSGSSYEQYF
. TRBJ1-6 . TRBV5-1 TGCGCCAGCAGCTTGGCCCCCGGGAAGGCAGCACCCCTCCACTTT CASSLAPGKAAPLHF
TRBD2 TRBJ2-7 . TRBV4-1 TGCGCCAGCAGCCAAGACCCTCTAGCGGAACTCTACGAGCAGTACTTC CASSQDPLAELYEQYF
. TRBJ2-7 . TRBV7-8 TGTGCCAGCAGCTTAGAGGGGGGGGCGTCCTACGAGCAGTACTTC CASSLEGGASYEQYF
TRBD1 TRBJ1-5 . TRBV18 TGTGCCAGCTCACCACCCGGGACAGTTAGGCAGCCCCAGCATTTT CASSPPGTVRQPQHF
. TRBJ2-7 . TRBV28 TGTGCCAGCAGTCTAGCTAATGGGGAGATTCCGCCCTACGAGCAGTACTTC CASSLANGEIPPYEQYF
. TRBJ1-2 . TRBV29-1 TGCAGCGTTGATACCGGCAGTGGTTTGTGGGGCGCAGGCTATGGCTACACCTTC CSVDTGSGLWGAGYGYTF
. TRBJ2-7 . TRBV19 TGTGCCAGTAGTATAGATGAGGGCTCCTACGAGCAGTACTTC CASSIDEGSYEQYF
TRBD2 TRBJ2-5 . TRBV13 TGTGCCAGCAGCTTATATCAGACTAGCGGGCAAGAGACCCAGTACTTC CASSLYQTSGQETQYF
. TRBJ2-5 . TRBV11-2 TGTGCCAGCAGCTTAGGGGCCAGTCAAGAGACCCAGTACTTC CASSLGASQETQYF
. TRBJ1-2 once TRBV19 TGTGCCAGTAAGAAGGGGGTGAACAACTATGGCTACACCTTC CASKKGVNNYGYTF
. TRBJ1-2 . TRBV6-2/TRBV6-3 TGTGCCAGCAGTACCCCCCGGACGGCGGGATATGGCTACACCTTC CASSTPRTAGYGYTF
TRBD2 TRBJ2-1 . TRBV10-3 TGTGCCATCAGCTCACAGACTAGCGGGTCCAATGAGCAGTTCTTC CAISSQTSGSNEQFF
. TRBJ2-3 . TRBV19 TGTGCCAGTAGTGTCCAGGGATCTAGCACAGATACGCAGTATTTT CASSVQGSSTDTQYF
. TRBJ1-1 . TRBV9 TGTGCCAGCAGCGTAGTCGCAGGCACTGAAGCTTTCTTT CASSVVAGTEAFF
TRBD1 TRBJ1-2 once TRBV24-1 TGTGCCACCAGTGGGCTGACAGGGGACCCTGGCTACACCTTC CATSGLTGDPGYTF